What follows are 23 T cell receptor beta chains derived from one specimen sequenced in a study of T cell repertoires in cytomegalovirus infection. TCRdb passed the reads through MiXCR, listing each CDR3 protein once. The table lists some 920,000 distinct CDR3 sequences, around 31% of them singletons. No antigen is known for these receptors. The specimen was cultured CD8+ T cells from PBMCs, collected from culture after CMV antigen stimulation. The source is a human donor in good health (CMV status not recorded). Some clones in this sample may be carry-over from other donors' samples.

J is TRBJ1-1 and V is TRBV5-1, with D maybe TRBD1 (5 bases). CDR1 and CDR2 (germline): SGHRS, YFSETQ. V lost 2 bases and J lost 4, with 12 bases in between. The CDR3 has 14 amino acids. For the CDR3, the DNA is TGCGCCAGCAGCTTCGGGGACGGGGCCACTGAAGCTTTCTTT. It translates to CASSFGDGATEAFF.

The rearrangement joins TRBV18 to TRBJ1-6, with a tentative D call TRBD1 (5 bases). Trimming removed 2 bases from V and 4 bases from J, with 12 bases in between. This CDR3 has 16 amino acids. Per the germline V gene, CDR1 is KGHSH and CDR2 is LQKENI. CDR3 bases: TGTGCCAGCTCACCAACGAGGACACCGTATAATTCACCCCTCCACTTT. Translating it yields CASSPTRTPYNSPLHF.

The rearrangement links TRBV6-5 to TRBJ2-7, with D perhaps TRBD1 (7 bases). The germline gives CDR1 MNHEY, CDR2 SVGAGI. CDR3 length: 13 residues. V was cut by 2 bases and J by 9 bases, with 14 bases left in between. CDR3 sequence (DNA): TGTGCCAGCAGTTACGGGGCAGGGGGGATGCAGTACGTC. Translation gives CASSYGAGGMQYV.

V is TRBV4-3 and J is TRBJ2-3; 8 nucleotides line up with TRBD2. This CDR3 is 17 amino acids long. With 0 bases clipped from V and 2 bases from J, the junction kept 7 bases outside the gene matches. Per germline, CDR1 LGHNA and CDR2 YSLEER. The CDR3 bases are TGCGCCAGCAGCCAAGATAAAGAGCGGGGGATCACAGATACGCAGTATTTT. Translated, it gives CASSQDKERGITDTQYF.

The chain couples TRBV7-9 to TRBJ2-3, with D perhaps TRBD1 or TRBD2 (5 bases each). The V gene lost 6 bases and the J gene lost 3 bases, with 19 bases spanning the gap. The CDR3 loop spans 16 amino acids. The germline CDR1 and CDR2 sequences are SEHNR and FQNEAQ (reference sequence). CDR3 loop: CASRHRTGVSTDTQYF. DNA for the CDR3: TGTGCCAGCAGACACAGGACCGGGGTGTCTACAGATACGCAGTATTTT.

This clonotype was detected ten times or more. The rearrangement joins TRBV12-3 or TRBV12-4 to TRBJ1-2, with D possibly matching TRBD1 (6 bases). The CDR3 runs 18 residues. Trimming cost V 5 bases and J 2 bases, with 24 bases left between them. CDR3 sequence: CASSPKIVRQGRNYGYTF. CDR3 DNA sequence: TGTGCCAGCAGTCCAAAAATTGTTCGCCAGGGGCGCAACTATGGCTACACCTTC.

This clonotype was counted a few times. The chain links TRBV6-6 to TRBJ1-6; perhaps TRBD1 as D (5 bases). This CDR3 comprises 17 residues. V was trimmed by 2 bases and J by 3 bases, leaving 14 bases between them. The germline CDR1 and CDR2 sequences are MNHNY and SVGAGI (reference sequence). In nucleotides, the CDR3 is TGTGCCAGCAGTTACCGCACGGGACGGAGCTATAATTCACCCCTCCACTTT. Its protein is CASSYRTGRSYNSPLHF.

The chain has TRBV20-1 and TRBJ2-1, with no clear D. CDR1 DFQATT and CDR2 SNEGSKA come from the germline V gene (reference sequence). Deletions cut 3 bases from V and 0 bases from J, with 9 bases between. CDR3 length equals 14 residues. For the CDR3, the DNA is TGCAGTGCTAGGGTTTTTTCCTCCTACAATGAGCAGTTCTTC. This codes for CSARVFSSYNEQFF.

The chain combines TRBV6-4 with TRBJ2-5, with a weak D call TRBD2 (5 bases). This CDR3 comprises 14 residues. The germline V gene has CDR1 MRHNA and CDR2 SNTAGT. Trimming cost V 4 bases and J 3 bases, with 12 bases left between them. The CDR3 sequence is CASSVIWGEETQYF. The CDR3 DNA follows: TGTGCCAGCAGTGTGATCTGGGGAGAAGAGACCCAGTACTTC.

The chain combines TRBV14 with TRBJ2-3; the D is unclear. Trimming left V 2 bases short and J 5 bases short, with 8 bases between. There are 13 residues in the CDR3. CDR1 is SGHDN, CDR2 FVKESK, per germline. The CDR3 bases are TGTGCCAGCAGCCAATGGGTCGGAGATACGCAGTATTTT. Its protein product is CASSQWVGDTQYF.

This clonotype showed up just a few times. The chain couples TRBV6-5 to TRBJ2-7; 7 positions match TRBD1. The V gene's germline CDR1 is MNHEY and CDR2 SVGAGI. After removal of 4 bases from V and 3 bases from J, the junction contained 15 bases not matched to a gene. The CDR3 has 17 residues. CDR3 in amino acids: CASSSVSGQAPFYEQYF. CDR3 nucleotides: TGTGCCAGCAGTTCAGTATCCGGACAGGCTCCGTTCTACGAGCAGTACTTC.

This clonotype has only a few counts. The rearrangement links TRBV28 to TRBJ2-1; tentative D call: TRBD1 (5 bases). V lost 4 bases, J lost 5 bases, and 15 bases lay in between. Germline CDR1 is MDHEN and CDR2 is SYDVKM. The CDR3 is 15 amino acids. The CDR3 nucleotides read TGTGCCAGCAGTTCCCTCGATGGGGCCCACAATGAGCAGTTCTTC. Amino acid sequence: CASSSLDGAHNEQFF.

This chain joins TRBV7-9 and TRBJ1-2, with a tentative D call TRBD1 (6 bases). V lost 6 bases, J lost 4 bases, and 12 bases lay in between. Germline lookup yields CDR1 SEHNR and CDR2 FQNEAQ (reference sequence). The CDR3 runs to 13 residues. In DNA, the CDR3 is TGTGCCAGCAGTTCTAGGACAGTCTATGGCTACACCTTC. Protein product: CASSSRTVYGYTF.

In its sample, this clonotype was seen many times. For the CDR3, the DNA is TGTGCCAGCAGCTGGCGGGGGATGAACACTGAAGCTTTCTTT. As protein: CASSWRGMNTEAFF. This chain joins TRBV7-2 and TRBJ1-1; D possibly corresponds to TRBD1 (5 bases). The germline V gene has CDR1 SGHTA and CDR2 FQGNSA. V lost 4 bases, J lost 0 bases, and 9 bases lay in between. The length of the CDR3 is 14 residues.

In this sample, this clonotype turned up a few times. The V call is TRBV6-5, the J call TRBJ1-2, with 7 bases lining up with TRBD1. This CDR3 has 13 amino acids. J gave up 6 bases and V 2 bases, and 3 bases lay outside the gene matches. Germline V gene lookup returns CDR1 MNHEY and CDR2 SVGAGI. In nucleotides, the CDR3 is TGTGCCAGCAGTTACGCGACAGGGCATGGCTACACCTTC. Its protein product is CASSYATGHGYTF.

The chain has TRBV27 and TRBJ2-5; D gene ambiguous. Germline CDR1 is MNHEY and CDR2 is SMNVEV (reference sequence). With 8 bases removed from V and 4 bases from J, the gap between germline ends came to 14 bases. This CDR3 comprises 13 residues. The CDR3 region is CASLGPPGETQYF. The CDR3 bases are TGTGCCAGCCTCGGGCCTCCCGGAGAGACCCAGTACTTC.

The table lists this clonotype with a few counts. The rearrangement links TRBV7-8 to TRBJ2-2, with 9 nucleotides matching TRBD2. Germline lookup yields CDR1 SGHVS and CDR2 FQNEAQ. The junction had 10 bases not matched to a gene; V was cut back by 5 bases and J by 3 bases. This CDR3 is built from 17 residues. The DNA for the CDR3 is TGTGCCAGCAGCCTATATTTAGCGGGGGCAGACACCGGGGAGCTGTTTTTT. Its translation: CASSLYLAGADTGELFF.

This clonotype was found a few times. This may be a read error: a much more frequent sequence differs by one nucleotide. The genes are TRBV6-2 or TRBV6-3 and TRBJ1-5, with D maybe TRBD1 (6 bases). Trimming removed 8 bases at V and 0 bases at J, with 8 bases between. CDR3 length equals 13 residues. The germline V gene encodes CDR1 MNHEY and CDR2 SVGEGT. CDR3 nucleotides: TGTGCCAGCGGACAGTTTAGCAATCAGCCCCAGCATTTT. Its translation is CASGQFSNQPQHF.

This clonotype was detected ten times or more. The chain joins TRBV6-2 or TRBV6-3 to TRBJ2-4; 12 bases agree with TRBD1. Trimming removed 1 base from V and 0 bases from J; junction bases left unmatched: 7. The CDR3 is 19 amino acids. Germline CDR1 MNHEY, CDR2 SVGEGT. CDR3 nucleotides: TGTGCCAGCAGTTACTGGGGACAGGGGGCGAGTCCAGCCAAAAACATTCAGTACTTC. The encoded protein is CASSYWGQGASPAKNIQYF.

This clonotype was found many times. The chain joins TRBV7-9 to TRBJ2-1; a weak D match, TRBD2 (5 bases). Germline loops: CDR1 SEHNR, CDR2 FQNEAQ (reference sequence). The CDR3 contains 13 residues. V shed 1 base and J shed 9 bases, with 10 bases lying between them. The CDR3 region has the DNA TGTGCCAGCAGCTTAGGAGGGTCCGGTGAGCAGTTCTTC. Encoded protein: CASSLGGSGEQFF.

The chain employs TRBV12-3 or TRBV12-4 and TRBJ1-2; TRBD1 might be the D (5 bases). The CDR3 is 17 amino acids. V lost 1 base and J 2 bases, leaving 17 bases between the germline ends. As DNA, the CDR3 is TGTGCCAGCAGTTTAGGAGGGGTGGGGGAAGGAAACTATGGCTACACCTTC. Translated, it gives CASSLGGVGEGNYGYTF.

In this sample, this clonotype turned up a few times. The gene calls are TRBV12-3 or TRBV12-4 and TRBJ2-3; no firm D call. Trimming left V 2 bases short and J 0 bases short, with 6 bases between. This CDR3 spans 14 amino acids. The CDR3 DNA reads as TGTGCCAGCAGTTTAATGGTTAGCACAGATACGCAGTATTTT. Translated: CASSLMVSTDTQYF.

This clonotype was found a few times. The chain uses TRBV5-1 and TRBJ2-1; 9 nucleotides match TRBD1. CDR3 length: 14 amino acids. The V gene end was trimmed by 4 bases and the J gene end by 6 bases; junction bases not matched to a gene: 5. Germline values: CDR1 SGHRS, CDR2 YFSETQ. The CDR3 protein is CASSNRGLSNEQFF. Written as DNA, the CDR3 is TGCGCCAGCAGCAACAGGGGGCTTTCCAATGAGCAGTTCTTC.